A single sample is the source of the 16 T cell receptor beta chains below, sequenced in a study of PD-L1 blockade in urothelial cancer. Noted time point: pretreatment peripheral blood. Assay used: immunoSEQ multiplex PCR; TCRdb lists only in-frame clones, some missing. This table has more than 75,000 clones, roughly 84% appearing once. This material consisted of PBMCs, taken around atezolizumab (anti-PD-L1) treatment. The receptor set was obtained from a man aged 60 to 75 with urothelial cancer.

The chain has TRBV11-2 and TRBJ2-1, with D unclear. Germline V gene lookup returns CDR1 SGHAT and CDR2 FQNNGV. The length of the CDR3 is 14 residues. V was shortened by 5 bases and J by 4 bases, with 12 bases between the two germline ends. In DNA, the CDR3 is TGTGCCAGCAGCCTAGGGCAGAATTACAATGAGCAGTTCTTC. Encoded protein: CASSLGQNYNEQFF. The complete variable domain, with remaining parts taken from reference TRBV11-2 and TRBJ2-1, reads EAGVAQSPRYKIIEKRQSVAFWCNPISGHATLYWYQQILGQGPKLLIQFQNNGVVDDSQLPKDRFSAERLKGVDSTLKIQPAKLEDSAVYLCASSLGQNYNEQFFGPGTRLTVL.

J is TRBJ2-1 and V is TRBV5-1; D uncertain. The CDR3 spans 15 residues. Germline values: CDR1 SGHRS, CDR2 YFSETQ. With 2 bases removed from V and 4 bases from J, the gap between germline ends came to 13 bases. CDR3 region: CASSLAQARYNEQFF. For the CDR3, the DNA is TGCGCCAGCAGCTTAGCGCAAGCTCGTTACAATGAGCAGTTCTTC.

The rearrangement uses TRBV5-4 and TRBJ2-3, with unresolved D. Germline CDR1 reads SGHNT; CDR2 reads YYREEE (reference sequence). This CDR3 is 14 amino acids long. The ends were cut back, 1 base at V and 0 bases at J, with 6 bases in the middle. The DNA of the CDR3 is TGTGCCAGCAGCTTGACCACTAGCACAGATACGCAGTATTTT. Encoded protein: CASSLTTSTDTQYF.

The genes are TRBV2 and TRBJ2-7; 9 bases fit TRBD2. With 2 bases clipped from V and 5 bases from J, the junction kept 1 base outside the gene matches. Germline loops: CDR1 SNHLY, CDR2 FYNNEI. The CDR3 length is 13 residues. CDR3 nucleotide sequence: TGTGCCAGCAGTGAATGGACTAGCGACGAGCAGTACTTC. Amino acids: CASSEWTSDEQYF.

The chain recombines TRBV9 with TRBJ2-5, with 7 bases aligning to TRBD1. The CDR3 spans 15 residues. Germline-derived CDR1 and CDR2 are SGDLS and YYNGEE. With V trimmed by 4 bases and J by 6 bases, 12 bases remained unmatched. CDR3 sequence: CASSPTGDRVKTQYF. Here the CDR3 DNA reads TGTGCCAGCAGCCCCACTGGTGACAGGGTAAAGACCCAGTACTTC.

This clone appeared a single time. The genes are TRBV14 and TRBJ1-1, with TRBD1 as a possible D gene (5 bases). The CDR3 contains 14 residues. Germline-derived CDR1 and CDR2 are SGHDN and FVKESK. Between the trimmed V and J ends, which lost 1 base and 10 bases, there was a span of 16 bases. The CDR3, as DNA: TGTGCCAGCAGCCAAGTTAAAGGGGCGAAAGTAGCTTTCTTT. It is translated as CASSQVKGAKVAFF.

The chain couples TRBV2 to TRBJ1-3; possible D gene TRBD1, 5 bases. Germline assignment: CDR1 SNHLY and CDR2 FYNNEI. The V end lost 4 bases, the J end lost 2 bases, and 15 bases lay between the germline ends. The CDR3 has 16 residues. CDR3 in amino acids: CASSVQGSPPGNTIYF. As DNA, the CDR3 is TGTGCCAGCAGTGTTCAGGGATCCCCACCTGGAAACACCATATATTTT. Looking up the rest from reference TRBV2 and TRBJ1-3 gives the full variable domain: EPEVTQTPSHQVTQMGQEVILRCVPISNHLYFYWYRQILGQKVEFLVSFYNNEISEKSEIFDDQFSVERPDGSNFTLKIRSTKLEDSAMYFCASSVQGSPPGNTIYFGEGSWLTVV.

V is TRBV19 and J is TRBJ2-2, with TRBD1 matching 10 bases. Germline CDR1 LNHDA, CDR2 SQIVND (reference sequence). V lost 6 bases to trimming and J lost 6 bases; unmatched junction nucleotides: 10. This CDR3 is built from 16 residues. The CDR3 loop reads CASSRGTGAIPGELFF. As DNA, the CDR3 is TGTGCCAGTAGCCGTGGGACAGGGGCTATCCCCGGGGAGCTGTTTTTT.

The genes are TRBV5-1 and TRBJ1-6, with D tentatively TRBD1 (6 bases). CDR3 length: 14 residues. The V gene's germline CDR1 is SGHRS and CDR2 YFSETQ. The V gene lost 5 bases and the J gene lost 9 bases, with 15 bases spanning the gap. The CDR3 here is CASRDGGASSPLHF. The CDR3 nucleotides read TGCGCCAGCAGGGATGGGGGGGCCAGTTCACCCCTCCACTTT.

V gene TRBV15 combines with J gene TRBJ2-1; weak D call: TRBD1 (5 bases). The germline gives CDR1 LNHNV, CDR2 YYDKDF (reference sequence). This CDR3 spans 12 amino acids. V shed 4 bases and J shed 4 bases, with 5 bases lying between them. CDR3 sequence: CATSKGYNEQFF. The DNA of the CDR3 is TGTGCCACCAGCAAGGGGTACAATGAGCAGTTCTTC.

V gene TRBV5-8 combines with J gene TRBJ1-3; no clear D gene. The CDR3 is made up of 17 amino acids. Trimming pared 0 bases from V and 0 bases from J, leaving 13 bases between. CDR1 SGHTS and CDR2 YDEGEE come from the germline V gene. The CDR3 reads CASSLAVLSISGNTIYF. CDR3 DNA sequence: TGTGCCAGCAGCTTGGCCGTTCTCAGTATCTCTGGAAACACCATATATTTT.

This clone occurred a few times. The rearrangement links TRBV4-1 to TRBJ1-5; 8 positions agree with TRBD1. The length of the CDR3 is 16 residues. V trimming: 0 bases; J trimming: 1 base; junction bases outside the gene matches: 2. The V gene's germline CDR1 is MGHRA and CDR2 YSYEKL. The CDR3 DNA reads TGCGCCAGCAGCCAAGATAACAGGGGGAGCAATCAGCCCCAGCATTTT. Its translation is CASSQDNRGSNQPQHF.

The chain has TRBV11-3 and TRBJ2-5; 11 bases map to TRBD1. Germline assignment: CDR1 SGHNT and CDR2 YENEEA. The trim removed 6 bases at V and 5 bases at J, leaving 8 bases unmatched. The CDR3 is made up of 15 amino acids. The CDR3 spells CASSSGQGARETQYF. CDR3 in DNA: TGTGCCAGCAGTTCCGGACAGGGGGCGCGGGAGACCCAGTACTTC.

J is TRBJ1-2 and V is TRBV28; 10 bases map to TRBD1. Germline V gene data show CDR1 as MDHEN and CDR2 as SYDVKM. The CDR3 runs to 20 residues. V trimming: 1 base; J trimming: 0 bases; junction bases outside the gene matches: 14. The CDR3 here is CASSLLSMGQGFSTNYGYTF. Here the CDR3 DNA reads TGTGCCAGCAGTTTATTATCAATGGGACAGGGGTTTTCCACTAACTATGGCTACACCTTC.

The V gene is TRBV5-6, the J gene TRBJ2-5, with no clear D. The length of the CDR3 is 14 residues. Trimming cost V 2 bases and J 2 bases, with 10 bases left between them. Germline lookup yields CDR1 SGHDT and CDR2 YYEEEE. The CDR3 DNA reads TGTGCCAGCAGCTTTAGACACTTACAAGAGACCCAGTACTTC. Translating gives CASSFRHLQETQYF.

The chain joins TRBV28 to TRBJ2-7; possibly TRBD2 for D (5 bases). The CDR3 extends over 13 amino acids. CDR1 MDHEN and CDR2 SYDVKM come from the germline V gene. V lost 5 bases to trimming and J lost 7 bases, with 15 bases between them. CDR3 sequence (DNA): TGTGCCAGCAGTCGGACTGCCCCCATAGAGCAGTACTTC. It yields the protein CASSRTAPIEQYF.